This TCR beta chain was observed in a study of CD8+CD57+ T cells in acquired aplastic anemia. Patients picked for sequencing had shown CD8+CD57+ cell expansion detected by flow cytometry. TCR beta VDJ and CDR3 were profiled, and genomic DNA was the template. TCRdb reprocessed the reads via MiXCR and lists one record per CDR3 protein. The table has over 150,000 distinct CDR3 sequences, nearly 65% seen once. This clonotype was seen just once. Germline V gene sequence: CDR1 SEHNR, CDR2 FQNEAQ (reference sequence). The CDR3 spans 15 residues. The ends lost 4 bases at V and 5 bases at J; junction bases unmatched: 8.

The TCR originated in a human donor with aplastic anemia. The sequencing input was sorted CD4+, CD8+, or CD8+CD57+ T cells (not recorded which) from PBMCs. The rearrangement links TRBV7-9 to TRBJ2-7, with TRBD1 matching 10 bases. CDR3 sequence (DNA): TGTGCCAGCAGCTCCCAGACAGGGGGCAGGGACGAGCAGTACTTC. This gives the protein CASSSQTGGRDEQYF.